The 18 T cell receptor beta chains listed next were all sequenced from one sample in a study of shared T cell receptors in the human thymus. Assay: immunoSEQ multiplex PCR; the TCRdb copy retains only in-frame clones and omits some. Of about 660,000 clones in the sample, roughly 90% are singletons; the top ten hold about 0.01%. In addition, the sample was reused for a study of human thymus T cells.

The specimen sequenced was thymocytes. The receptors derive from a boy in the first two years of life with a congenital heart defect.

The chain combines TRBV29-1 with TRBJ2-7; 8 nucleotides match TRBD2. This CDR3 is built from 13 residues. Germline V lookup: CDR1 SQVTM, CDR2 ANQGSEA. The J segment lost 3 bases and the V segment lost 6 bases, leaving 7 bases of the junction unmatched. The DNA of the CDR3 is TGCAGCGTGATAGTTAGCGGGGTCTACGAGCAGTACTTC. Translating it yields CSVIVSGVYEQYF.

This chain joins TRBV27 and TRBJ2-7; TRBD2 aligns across 8 bases. The CDR3 consists of 15 residues. Trimming removed 5 bases from V and 1 base from J; junction bases left unmatched: 7. Germline-derived CDR1 and CDR2 are MNHEY and SMNVEV (reference sequence). CDR3 loop: CASSPSGTSSYEQYF. The CDR3 DNA follows: TGTGCCAGCAGTCCCTCCGGGACTAGTTCCTACGAGCAGTACTTC.

Only a few counts were recorded for this clone. This chain joins TRBV5-4 and TRBJ1-2; D might be TRBD1 (6 bases). Trimming pared 1 base from V and 6 bases from J, leaving 16 bases between. CDR1 is SGHNT, CDR2 YYREEE, per germline (reference sequence). The CDR3 spans 15 residues. The CDR3 sequence is CASSLSTGNYHGYTF. DNA of the CDR3: TGTGCCAGCAGCTTGTCCACAGGGAATTATCATGGCTACACCTTC.

This chain uses TRBV4-1 with TRBJ1-2; maybe TRBD1 (5 bases). Looked up from germline, CDR1 is MGHRA and CDR2 is YSYEKL. V lost 1 base to trimming and J lost 3 bases, with 18 bases between them. This CDR3 comprises 17 residues. The CDR3 nucleotides read TGCGCCAGCAGCCAAGGGGGTGTGCGGGGCATTGACTATGGCTACACCTTC. Translated, it gives CASSQGGVRGIDYGYTF.

The J gene is TRBJ1-4, the V gene TRBV9; maybe TRBD1 (5 bases). The CDR3 is made up of 15 amino acids. Germline V gene lookup returns CDR1 SGDLS and CDR2 YYNGEE. Trimming left V 0 bases short and J 5 bases short, with 11 bases between. The CDR3 reads CASSVARGVNEKLFF. The CDR3 DNA reads as TGTGCCAGCAGCGTAGCTCGGGGGGTCAATGAAAAACTGTTTTTT.

This chain links TRBV27 with TRBJ1-4, with a possible D match to TRBD1 (5 bases). Germline V lookup: CDR1 MNHEY, CDR2 SMNVEV (reference sequence). CDR3 length: 13 amino acids. With 7 bases removed from V and 2 bases from J, the gap between germline ends came to 8 bases. The CDR3 DNA follows: TGTGCCAGCAAGGGGAGGACTAATGAAAAACTGTTTTTT. Its translation is CASKGRTNEKLFF.

V usage is TRBV6-1 and J usage is TRBJ2-1; 8 bases align to TRBD2. The CDR3 is 14 amino acids. Trimming removed 6 bases from V and 5 bases from J; junction bases left unmatched: 6. Germline V lookup: CDR1 MNHNS, CDR2 SASEGT. As DNA, the CDR3 is TGTGCCAGCAGGCCCACGACTAGCGACAATGAGCAGTTCTTC. Translated, it gives CASRPTTSDNEQFF.

The chain links TRBV4-2 to TRBJ2-7; the match to TRBD2 covers 9 bases. The CDR3 loop spans 15 amino acids. Germline V gene lookup returns CDR1 LGHNA and CDR2 YNFKEQ. Losses at the gene ends were 1 base for V and 1 base for J; bases not matched to a gene: 2. The CDR3 region has the DNA TGTGCCAGCAGCCAAGGACTAGCGGTATCCTACGAGCAGTACTTC. It codes for CASSQGLAVSYEQYF.

The rearrangement uses TRBV6-6 and TRBJ1-2; unclear D gene. The V end was cut by 0 bases, the J end by 5 bases, with 7 bases between. CDR1 is MNHNY and CDR2 is SVGAGI in the germline V gene (reference sequence). The CDR3 has 13 residues. CDR3: CASSYSTGYGYTF. The CDR3 bases are TGTGCCAGCAGTTACTCGACCGGGTATGGCTACACCTTC.

This CDR3 reads CASSLVGSRMNYGYTF. The CDR3 coding sequence is TGTGCCAGCAGCTTAGTGGGCAGCCGGATGAACTATGGCTACACCTTC. The chain employs TRBV7-2 and TRBJ1-2; D unresolved. Looked up from germline, CDR1 is SGHTA and CDR2 is FQGNSA. This CDR3 has 16 amino acids. The V end was cut by 1 base, the J end by 2 bases, with 14 bases between.

V is TRBV4-2 and J is TRBJ2-1, with D possibly TRBD2 on 6 matching bases. Trimming pared 5 bases from V and 12 bases from J, leaving 11 bases between. Germline V gene lookup returns CDR1 LGHNA and CDR2 YNFKEQ. The CDR3 totals 11 residues. The CDR3 bases are TGTGCCAGCAGCGGAGGCGGGACGCAGTTCTTC. This gives the protein CASSGGGTQFF.

The gene calls are TRBV7-8 and TRBJ2-3; D is possibly TRBD2 (6 bases). The CDR3 spans 16 residues. Germline V gives CDR1 SGHVS, CDR2 FQNEAQ. Trimming left V 5 bases short and J 0 bases short, with 15 bases between. This CDR3 reads CASSPHLAPSTDTQYF. The CDR3, as DNA: TGTGCCAGCAGCCCCCATCTAGCGCCTAGCACAGATACGCAGTATTTT.

The chain uses TRBV14 and TRBJ2-1; 12 bases map to TRBD2. With 0 bases clipped from V and 0 bases from J, the junction kept 15 bases outside the gene matches. Looked up from germline, CDR1 is SGHDN and CDR2 is FVKESK. The CDR3 covers 22 residues. The CDR3 protein is CASSQDSGLAGKIKSSYNEQFF. Here the CDR3 DNA reads TGTGCCAGCAGCCAAGATTCCGGACTAGCGGGAAAGATTAAAAGCTCCTACAATGAGCAGTTCTTC.

The V call is TRBV4-3, the J call TRBJ2-5; 12 nucleotides align to TRBD2. This CDR3 contains 18 residues. The germline CDR1 and CDR2 sequences are LGHNA and YSLEER. V dropped 2 bases and J dropped 5; count of bases not matched to a gene: 12. The CDR3 nucleotides read TGCGCCAGCAGCCAATACACGAAGCCTAGCGGGAGGGTGGAGACCCAGTACTTC. Protein product: CASSQYTKPSGRVETQYF.

The rearrangement uses TRBV25-1 and TRBJ2-5; TRBD1 agrees at 10 bases. The J call is doubtful: the DNA matches TRBJ2-7 better. CDR3 length equals 15 residues. The germline V gene encodes CDR1 MGHDK and CDR2 SYGVNS. The CDR3 bases are TGTGCCAGCAGACCAAGGACAGGGGGGCTCTACGAGCAGTACTTC. Its translation: CASRPRTGGLYEQYF.

V and J are TRBV11-3 and TRBJ2-7; 12 nucleotides match TRBD2. The CDR3 has 18 residues. With 2 bases clipped from V and 0 bases from J, the junction kept 8 bases outside the gene matches. Germline V gene sequence: CDR1 SGHNT, CDR2 YENEEA. In DNA, the CDR3 is TGTGCCAGCAGCTTACCCGTAGGACTAGCGGGACCCTCCTACGAGCAGTACTTC. Amino acid sequence: CASSLPVGLAGPSYEQYF.

This chain uses TRBV6-1 with TRBJ1-2; 7 nucleotides agree with TRBD1. The CDR3 consists of 11 residues. Germline V gene data show CDR1 as MNHNS and CDR2 as SASEGT. J gave up 5 bases and V 6 bases, and 0 bases lay outside the gene matches. Written as DNA, the CDR3 is TGTGCCAGCAGGACAGGGTATGGCTACACCTTC. It translates to CASRTGYGYTF.

The chain combines TRBV28 with TRBJ2-5; 13 bases are a match to TRBD2. V shed 2 bases, J shed 3 bases, and the junction held 15 bases outside the gene matches. Germline loops: CDR1 MDHEN, CDR2 SYDVKM. The CDR3 runs 20 residues. This CDR3 reads CASSLKLTSGRAKREETQYF. DNA for the CDR3: TGTGCCAGCAGTTTAAAGCTAACTAGCGGGAGGGCCAAGCGGGAAGAGACCCAGTACTTC. Combining the CDR3 with reference TRBV28 and TRBJ2-5 gives the whole variable domain DVKVTQSSRYLVKRTGEKVFLECVQDMDHENMFWYRQDPGLGLRLIYFSYDVKMKEKGDIPEGYSVSREKKERFSLILESASTNQTSMYLCASSLKLTSGRAKREETQYFGPGTRLLVL.